The 32 T cell receptor beta chains in this list originate from one sample, sequenced in a study of cytomegalovirus exposure and HLA in healthy donors. The PCR used 60 Vbeta and 13 Jbeta primers. Sequenced by immunoSEQ multiplex PCR; TCRdb stores in-frame clones only, minus some. The table lists 95,000 to 150,000 clones, roughly 86% of them singletons. Sequencing was done on a sample of PBMCs. The receptors shown here come from a man younger than 35 in good health and CMV-seronegative.

The chain has TRBV4-2 and TRBJ2-1; 10 bases map to TRBD1. V lost 3 bases, J lost 9 bases, and 5 bases stayed unmatched. CDR3 length: 14 amino acids. The V gene's germline CDR1 is LGHNA and CDR2 YNFKEQ. CDR3 DNA sequence: TGTGCCAGCAGCCAGGGGACAGGGGAGGGTGAGCAGTTCTTC. The encoded protein is CASSQGTGEGEQFF.

This chain joins TRBV5-6 and TRBJ1-2; TRBD1 aligns across 7 bases. The CDR3 runs 15 residues. Per the germline V gene, CDR1 is SGHDT and CDR2 is YYEEEE. V shed 0 bases and J 4 bases; nucleotides not matched to a gene: 6. CDR3 sequence reads: CASSLAGGQLYGYTF. As DNA, the CDR3 is TGTGCCAGCAGCTTGGCCGGGGGACAGCTCTATGGCTACACCTTC.

This chain joins TRBV11-3 and TRBJ1-1, with a weak D call TRBD1 (6 bases). CDR1 is SGHNT, CDR2 YENEEA, per germline. Trimming stripped 5 bases from V and 5 bases from J, with 12 bases between. CDR3 size: 13 residues. The CDR3 DNA reads as TGTGCCAGCAGCGCCAGGGGAACGACTGAAGCTTTCTTT. It encodes CASSARGTTEAFF.

The chain recombines TRBV7-6 with TRBJ2-3, with 7 bases lining up with TRBD1. V shed 5 bases, J shed 4 bases, and the junction held 0 bases outside the gene matches. This CDR3 contains 12 residues. Per the germline V gene, CDR1 is SGHVS and CDR2 is FNYEAQ. The CDR3 DNA follows: TGTGCCAGCAGCAGGGGGCCAGATACGCAGTATTTT. Protein sequence: CASSRGPDTQYF.

J is TRBJ2-2 and V is TRBV11-2, with a tentative D call TRBD1 (6 bases). Germline lookup yields CDR1 SGHAT and CDR2 FQNNGV. This CDR3 has 15 amino acids. Trimming left V 1 base short and J 4 bases short, with 10 bases between. CDR3 in DNA: TGTGCCAGCAGCTTAGTCTGGGGGCTCACCGGGGAGCTGTTTTTT. This translates into CASSLVWGLTGELFF.

This clone appeared a few times. The J gene is TRBJ2-1, the V gene TRBV5-1; TRBD1 aligns across 11 bases. The CDR3 runs to 19 residues. Trimming cost V 5 bases and J 7 bases; bases outside gene matches: 20. Germline V gene sequence: CDR1 SGHRS, CDR2 YFSETQ. CDR3 DNA: TGCGCCAGCAGTAATCCCGGGACAGGGGGGAGAATGGCCCAGAATGAGCAGTTCTTC. This sequence encodes CASSNPGTGGRMAQNEQFF. Full variable domain (missing parts from reference TRBV5-1 and TRBJ2-1): KAGVTQTPRYLIKTRGQQVTLSCSPISGHRSVSWYQQTPGQGLQFLFEYFSETQRNKGNFPGRFSGRQFSNSRSEMNVSTLELGDSALYLCASSNPGTGGRMAQNEQFFGPGTRLTVL.

This chain uses TRBV4-1 with TRBJ1-2, with D possibly matching TRBD1 (6 bases). Trimming removed 0 bases from V and 0 bases from J, with 11 bases in between. This CDR3 comprises 16 residues. Germline V lookup: CDR1 MGHRA, CDR2 YSYEKL. CDR3: CASSQEGGAANYGYTF. The CDR3 nucleotides are TGCGCCAGCAGCCAAGAGGGGGGGGCAGCTAACTATGGCTACACCTTC.

The chain joins TRBV6-1 to TRBJ2-7; maybe TRBD1 (5 bases). Trimming cost V 3 bases and J 0 bases, with 15 bases left between them. This CDR3 is built from 16 residues. The germline V gene has CDR1 MNHNS and CDR2 SASEGT. CDR3 nucleotides: TGTGCCAGCAGTGAGATCAGGACATCGAGCTCCTACGAGCAGTACTTC. Translated: CASSEIRTSSSYEQYF.

This clone was found a few times. The genes are TRBV9 and TRBJ1-3; 9 nucleotides align to TRBD1. V trimming: 6 bases; J trimming: 4 bases; junction bases outside the gene matches: 8. The CDR3 spans 15 residues. Germline CDR1 is SGDLS and CDR2 is YYNGEE. Here the CDR3 reads CASTRDRDFGNTIYF. The CDR3 DNA follows: TGTGCCAGCACCAGGGACAGGGATTTCGGAAACACCATATATTTT.

The CDR3 reads CASSPGTSQAGELFF. In nucleotides, the CDR3 is TGTGCCAGCAGCCCCGGGACTAGCCAGGCCGGGGAGCTGTTTTTT. The rearrangement joins TRBV7-9 to TRBJ2-2; 9 nucleotides match TRBD2. From germline, CDR1 is SEHNR and CDR2 FQNEAQ (reference sequence). The V and J ends lost 5 bases and 6 bases, in that order; junction bases with no gene match: 7. The CDR3 runs 15 residues.

This clone has a handful of counts. This sequence joins TRBV5-1 and TRBJ2-1, with a tentative D call TRBD1 (5 bases). The length of the CDR3 is 17 residues. The V end was cut by 0 bases, the J end by 8 bases, with 21 bases between. CDR1 is SGHRS, CDR2 YFSETQ, per germline. The CDR3 coding sequence is TGCGCCAGCAGCTTGGAGCCGGCTCAGGTAGTCAGGGATGAGCAGTTCTTC. Its protein is CASSLEPAQVVRDEQFF.

The gene calls are TRBV5-1 and TRBJ1-1; D possibly corresponds to TRBD1 (5 bases). The germline gives CDR1 SGHRS, CDR2 YFSETQ. V shed 0 bases and J shed 0 bases, with 12 bases lying between them. This CDR3 contains 16 residues. The CDR3 spells CASSLDSGGMNTEAFF. In DNA, the CDR3 is TGCGCCAGCAGCTTGGATTCCGGGGGGATGAACACTGAAGCTTTCTTT.

The V gene is TRBV5-1, the J gene TRBJ1-1; 8 nucleotides align to TRBD1. J was trimmed by 3 bases and V by 4 bases; bases with no gene match: 2. The CDR3 has 13 residues. In germline, CDR1 is SGHRS, CDR2 YFSETQ. This chain's CDR3 is CASSPTGDTEAFF. The DNA of the CDR3 is TGCGCCAGCAGCCCGACAGGGGACACTGAAGCTTTCTTT.

J is TRBJ2-3 and V is TRBV9, with D possibly matching TRBD2 (6 bases). Trimming pared 4 bases from V and 4 bases from J, leaving 13 bases between. The CDR3 sequence is 14 residues long. Germline assignment: CDR1 SGDLS and CDR2 YYNGEE. CDR3 in DNA: TGTGCCAGCAGCATCCTCGGAGGGTCAGATACGCAGTATTTT. Translating gives CASSILGGSDTQYF.

This chain joins TRBV5-5 and TRBJ1-5; tentative D call: TRBD1 (6 bases). Per the germline V gene, CDR1 is SGHKS and CDR2 is YYEKEE (reference sequence). V was clipped by 4 bases and J by 1 base, with 15 bases between them. The CDR3 consists of 16 residues. In DNA form, the CDR3 reads TGTGCCAGCAGCGAGGGTGGGGGCTGGAGCAATCAGCCCCAGCATTTT. Translated: CASSEGGGWSNQPQHF.

The chain is built from TRBV7-6 and TRBJ2-5; 9 bases line up with TRBD1. CDR3 length: 13 amino acids. Losses at the gene ends were 3 bases for V and 5 bases for J; bases not matched to a gene: 1. CDR1 and CDR2 from the germline V gene are SGHVS and FNYEAQ. CDR3 sequence: CASSLGQGETQYF. CDR3 nucleotide sequence: TGTGCCAGCAGCTTGGGACAGGGTGAGACCCAGTACTTC.

The CDR3 spells CASSSSSQGRAFF. CDR3 in DNA: TGTGCCAGCAGCTCAAGTTCACAGGGAAGAGCTTTCTTT. The gene calls are TRBV7-2 and TRBJ1-1, with D maybe TRBD1 (6 bases). The length of the CDR3 is 13 residues. V lost 4 bases and J lost 10, with 16 bases in between. Germline-derived CDR1 and CDR2 are SGHTA and FQGNSA. Full variable domain (outside the CDR3, taken from reference TRBV7-2 and TRBJ1-1): GAGVSQSPSNKVTEKGKDVELRCDPISGHTALYWYRQSLGQGLEFLIYFQGNSAPDKSGLPSDRFSAERTGGSVSTLTIQRTQQEDSAVYLCASSSSSQGRAFFGQGTRLTVV.

A single count supports this clone. The chain carries TRBV19 and TRBJ1-1; 7 bases agree with TRBD1. The ends lost 4 bases at V and 4 bases at J; junction bases unmatched: 6. Germline CDR1 LNHDA, CDR2 SQIVND (reference sequence). The CDR3 extends over 14 amino acids. This chain's CDR3 is CASSTTGTGTEAFF. The CDR3 coding sequence is TGTGCCAGTAGTACGACAGGGACGGGCACTGAAGCTTTCTTT. The complete variable domain, with remaining parts taken from reference TRBV19 and TRBJ1-1, reads DGGITQSPKYLFRKEGQNVTLSCEQNLNHDAMYWYRQDPGQGLRLIYYSQIVNDFQKGDIAEGYSVSREKKESFPLTVTSAQKNPTAFYLCASSTTGTGTEAFFGQGTRLTVV.

The chain has TRBV5-1 and TRBJ2-7; 8 positions match TRBD1. Trimming at V came to 2 bases and at J to 2 bases, leaving 3 bases not matched to a gene. Germline V gives CDR1 SGHRS, CDR2 YFSETQ. The CDR3 runs 14 residues. The CDR3: CASSFGTGAYEQYF. CDR3 bases: TGCGCCAGCAGCTTCGGGACAGGAGCCTACGAGCAGTACTTC.

The chain couples TRBV19 to TRBJ1-1; 10 bases map to TRBD1. This CDR3 spans 15 amino acids. CDR1 is LNHDA, CDR2 SQIVND, per germline (reference sequence). V shed 1 base and J 5 bases; nucleotides not matched to a gene: 4. In nucleotides, the CDR3 is TGTGCCAGTAGTATAGGGGACAGGGGAAGGACTGAAGCTTTCTTT. Amino acid sequence: CASSIGDRGRTEAFF.

J is TRBJ1-1 and V is TRBV9, with D tentatively TRBD1 (5 bases). The V and J ends lost 6 bases and 1 base respectively, with 16 bases between them. Germline V CDR1 and CDR2: SGDLS, YYNGEE. This CDR3 is 15 amino acids long. In DNA form, the CDR3 reads TGTGCCAGCAACCCAGACGGGGGTCGGAACACTGAAGCTTTCTTT. Protein: CASNPDGGRNTEAFF.

This clone was found once. The chain uses TRBV27 and TRBJ2-5; perhaps TRBD1 as D (5 bases). The assigned J gene may be wrong: the sequence end matches TRBJ2-7 better. CDR1 and CDR2 from the germline V gene are MNHEY and SMNVEV (reference sequence). There are 16 residues in the CDR3. CDR3 amino acids: CASSLKYAGITYEQYF. In DNA form, the CDR3 reads TGTGCCAGCAGTTTAAAATACGCAGGGATTACCTACGAGCAGTACTTC.

The chain's CDR3 is CASSQQSRDTEAFF. CDR3 nucleotide sequence: TGCGCCAGCAGCCAACAGTCCAGGGACACTGAAGCTTTCTTT. V usage is TRBV4-3 and J usage is TRBJ1-1, with a weak D call TRBD1 (5 bases). There are 14 residues in the CDR3. Germline lookup yields CDR1 LGHNA and CDR2 YSLEER. V was cut by 2 bases and J by 3 bases, with 10 bases left in between.

A single count supports this clone. The genes are TRBV29-1 and TRBJ1-2; 8 bases fit TRBD1. The CDR3 consists of 14 residues. Germline CDR1 SQVTM, CDR2 ANQGSEA. Trimming at V came to 4 bases and at J to 8 bases, leaving 12 bases not matched to a gene. The CDR3 sequence is CSVGRGQGGPGYTF. As DNA, the CDR3 is TGCAGCGTTGGAAGAGGACAGGGCGGCCCGGGCTACACCTTC.

In this sample, this clone turned up a few times. The chain employs TRBV5-5 and TRBJ2-7, with 9 bases matching TRBD1. CDR1 is SGHKS and CDR2 is YYEKEE in the germline V gene (reference sequence). Germline trimming cut 2 bases from V and 2 bases from J; bases unmatched to any gene: 2. This CDR3 is built from 14 residues. CDR3 protein: CASSLGTGTYEQYF. The CDR3 DNA reads as TGTGCCAGCAGCTTAGGGACAGGGACCTACGAGCAGTACTTC.

This clone was found a few times. This chain joins TRBV6-6 and TRBJ1-1; no clear D. Trimming removed 5 bases from V and 0 bases from J, with 7 bases in between. There are 13 residues in the CDR3. Per germline, CDR1 MNHNY and CDR2 SVGAGI (reference sequence). The CDR3 sequence: CASSTVVNTEAFF. The CDR3 bases are TGTGCCAGCAGTACGGTCGTGAACACTGAAGCTTTCTTT.

On this clone itself: This CDR3 is also generated by other DNA sequences in the sample. V is TRBV18 and J is TRBJ1-1; 11 bases match TRBD1. With 1 base clipped from V and 4 bases from J, the junction kept 2 bases outside the gene matches. CDR1 KGHSH and CDR2 LQKENI come from the germline V gene. The CDR3 consists of 15 residues. The DNA for the CDR3 is TGTGCCAGCTCACCACTAGGGACAGGGGGCACTGAAGCTTTCTTT. Translating it yields CASSPLGTGGTEAFF.

This clone was observed once. The chain has TRBV19 and TRBJ1-1, with TRBD1 matching 11 bases. Germline-derived CDR1 and CDR2 are LNHDA and SQIVND (reference sequence). The length of the CDR3 is 15 residues. V lost 5 bases, J lost 4 bases, and 6 bases stayed unmatched. CDR3 sequence: CASSLWTGGPTEAFF. CDR3 nucleotide sequence: TGTGCCAGTAGTCTCTGGACAGGGGGCCCCACTGAAGCTTTCTTT.

J is TRBJ1-5 and V is TRBV7-2, with D maybe TRBD1 (6 bases). Germline V gene data show CDR1 as SGHTA and CDR2 as FQGNSA. The CDR3 runs 16 residues. V lost 4 bases and J 5 bases, leaving 18 bases between the germline ends. The CDR3 DNA reads TGTGCCAGCAGCTCCGGGGGGACATATTCGTATCAGCCCCAGCATTTT. It codes for CASSSGGTYSYQPQHF.

The chain couples TRBV10-3 to TRBJ2-3, with a possible D match to TRBD2 (6 bases). The CDR3 is 15 amino acids. With 6 bases removed from V and 5 bases from J, the gap between germline ends came to 18 bases. The germline CDR1 and CDR2 sequences are ENHRY and SYGVKD. CDR3 DNA: TGTGCCATCAGGCCCGGGACTGAGATGCGAGATACGCAGTATTTT. Protein product: CAIRPGTEMRDTQYF.

In this sample, this clone turned up a few times. The rearrangement uses TRBV19 and TRBJ2-5; no clear D gene. Germline assignment: CDR1 LNHDA and CDR2 SQIVND (reference sequence). There are 13 residues in the CDR3. V was clipped by 4 bases and J by 1 base, with 7 bases between them. As DNA, the CDR3 is TGTGCCAGTAGTAGGCTTCCCCAAGAGACCCAGTACTTC. Protein product: CASSRLPQETQYF.

This clone has just a few counts. The V gene is TRBV5-1, the J gene TRBJ1-4, with unresolved D. Deletions cut 0 bases from V and 5 bases from J, with 8 bases between. Germline CDR1 and CDR2: SGHRS and YFSETQ. The CDR3 covers 14 residues. CDR3 nucleotide sequence: TGCGCCAGCAGCTTGGAAGGCGGGAATGAAAAACTGTTTTTT. The encoded protein is CASSLEGGNEKLFF.